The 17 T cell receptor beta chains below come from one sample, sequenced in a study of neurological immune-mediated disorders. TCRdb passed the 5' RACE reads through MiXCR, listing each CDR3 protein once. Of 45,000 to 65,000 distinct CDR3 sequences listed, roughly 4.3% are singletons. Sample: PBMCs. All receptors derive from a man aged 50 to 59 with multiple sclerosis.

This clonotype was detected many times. In DNA, the CDR3 is TGTGCCAGCGGCCGTGGAGGGTTTCAGCCCCAGCATTTT. Translation: CASGRGGFQPQHF. This chain uses TRBV12-3 or TRBV12-4 with TRBJ1-5, with no clear D. The CDR3 runs to 13 residues. V lost 8 bases and J 6 bases, leaving 14 bases between the germline ends.

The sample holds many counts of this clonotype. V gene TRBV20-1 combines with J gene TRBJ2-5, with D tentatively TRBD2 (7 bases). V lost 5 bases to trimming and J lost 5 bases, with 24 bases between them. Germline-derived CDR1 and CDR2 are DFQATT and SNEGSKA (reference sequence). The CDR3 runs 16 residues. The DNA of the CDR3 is TGCAGTGCTCGACCCCCTTGGGGGGGGCTTTGGGAGACCCAGTACTTC. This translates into CSARPPWGGLWETQYF.

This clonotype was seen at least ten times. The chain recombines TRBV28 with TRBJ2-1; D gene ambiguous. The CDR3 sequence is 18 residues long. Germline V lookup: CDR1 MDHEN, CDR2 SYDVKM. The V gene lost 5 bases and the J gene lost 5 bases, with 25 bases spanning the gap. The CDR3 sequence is CASSPRARADLHHNEQFF. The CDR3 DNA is TGTGCCAGCAGTCCCCGAGCTCGTGCTGACCTACATCACAATGAGCAGTTCTTC. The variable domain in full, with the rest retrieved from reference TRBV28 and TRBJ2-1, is DVKVTQSSRYLVKRTGEKVFLECVQDMDHENMFWYRQDPGLGLRLIYFSYDVKMKEKGDIPEGYSVSREKKERFSLILESASTNQTSMYLCASSPRARADLHHNEQFFGPGTRLTVL.

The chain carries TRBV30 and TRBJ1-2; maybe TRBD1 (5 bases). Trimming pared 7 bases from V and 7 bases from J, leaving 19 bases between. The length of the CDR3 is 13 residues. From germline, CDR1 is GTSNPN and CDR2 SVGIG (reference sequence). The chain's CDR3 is CASQVGGVGGYTF. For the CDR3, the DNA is TGTGCCTCCCAAGTGGGGGGTGTCGGTGGCTACACCTTC.

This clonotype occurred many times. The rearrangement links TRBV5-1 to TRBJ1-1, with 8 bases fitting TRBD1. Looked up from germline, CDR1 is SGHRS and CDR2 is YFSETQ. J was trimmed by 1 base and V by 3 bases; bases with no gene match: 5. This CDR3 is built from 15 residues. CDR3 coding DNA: TGCGCCAGCAGCTGGCAGGGGGCGGGGAACACTGAAGCTTTCTTT. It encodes CASSWQGAGNTEAFF. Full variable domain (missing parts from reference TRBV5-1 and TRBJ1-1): KAGVTQTPRYLIKTRGQQVTLSCSPISGHRSVSWYQQTPGQGLQFLFEYFSETQRNKGNFPGRFSGRQFSNSRSEMNVSTLELGDSALYLCASSWQGAGNTEAFFGQGTRLTVV.

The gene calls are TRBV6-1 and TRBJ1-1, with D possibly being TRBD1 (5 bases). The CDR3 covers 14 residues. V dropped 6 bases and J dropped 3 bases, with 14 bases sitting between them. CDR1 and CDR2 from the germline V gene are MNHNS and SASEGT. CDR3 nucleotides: TGTGCCAGCAGACCAACCGGGGCCCACACTGAAGCTTTCTTT. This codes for CASRPTGAHTEAFF.

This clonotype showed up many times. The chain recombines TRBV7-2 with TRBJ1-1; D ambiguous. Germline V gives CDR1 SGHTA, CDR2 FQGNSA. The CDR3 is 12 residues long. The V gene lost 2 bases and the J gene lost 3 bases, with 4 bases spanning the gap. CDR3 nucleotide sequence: TGTGCCAGCAGCTTATCGTACACTGAAGCTTTCTTT. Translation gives CASSLSYTEAFF.

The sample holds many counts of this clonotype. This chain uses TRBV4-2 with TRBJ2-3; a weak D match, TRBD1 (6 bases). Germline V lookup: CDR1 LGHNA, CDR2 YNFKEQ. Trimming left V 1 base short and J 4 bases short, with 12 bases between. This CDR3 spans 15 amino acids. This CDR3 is CASSQVQGPPDTQYF. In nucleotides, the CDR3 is TGTGCCAGCAGCCAAGTACAGGGCCCCCCAGATACGCAGTATTTT.

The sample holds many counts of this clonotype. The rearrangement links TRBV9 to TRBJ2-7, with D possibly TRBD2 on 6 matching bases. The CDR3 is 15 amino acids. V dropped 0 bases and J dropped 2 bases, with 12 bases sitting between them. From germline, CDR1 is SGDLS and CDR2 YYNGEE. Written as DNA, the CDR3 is TGTGCCAGCAGCGTAGGGGTGGGAGGAACCTACGAGCAGTACTTC. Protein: CASSVGVGGTYEQYF.

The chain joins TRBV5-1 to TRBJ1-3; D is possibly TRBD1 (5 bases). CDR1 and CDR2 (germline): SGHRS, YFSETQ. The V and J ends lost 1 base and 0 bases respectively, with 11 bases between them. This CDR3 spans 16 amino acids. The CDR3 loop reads CASSLRVQGSGNTIYF. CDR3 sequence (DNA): TGCGCCAGCAGCTTGAGGGTCCAGGGCTCTGGAAACACCATATATTTT.

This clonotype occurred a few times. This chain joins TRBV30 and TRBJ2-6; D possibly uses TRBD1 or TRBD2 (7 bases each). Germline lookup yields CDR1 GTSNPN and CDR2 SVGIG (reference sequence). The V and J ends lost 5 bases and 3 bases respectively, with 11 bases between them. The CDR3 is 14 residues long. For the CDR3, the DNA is TGTGCCTGGGGGAGGGGGCTTGGGGCCAACGTCCTGACTTTC. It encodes CAWGRGLGANVLTF.

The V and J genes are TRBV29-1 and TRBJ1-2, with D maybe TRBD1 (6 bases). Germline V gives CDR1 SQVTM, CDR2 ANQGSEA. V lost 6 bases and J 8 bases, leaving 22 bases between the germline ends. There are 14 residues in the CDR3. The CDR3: CSVLDRPLLGGYTF. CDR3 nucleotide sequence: TGCAGCGTCCTTGACAGGCCATTGTTAGGCGGCTACACCTTC.

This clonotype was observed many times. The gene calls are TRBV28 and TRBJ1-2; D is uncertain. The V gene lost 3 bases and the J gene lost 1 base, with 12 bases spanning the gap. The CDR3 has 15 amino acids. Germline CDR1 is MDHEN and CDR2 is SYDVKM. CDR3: CASSFPDGRNYGYTF. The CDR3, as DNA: TGTGCCAGCAGTTTCCCTGACGGCCGTAACTATGGCTACACCTTC.

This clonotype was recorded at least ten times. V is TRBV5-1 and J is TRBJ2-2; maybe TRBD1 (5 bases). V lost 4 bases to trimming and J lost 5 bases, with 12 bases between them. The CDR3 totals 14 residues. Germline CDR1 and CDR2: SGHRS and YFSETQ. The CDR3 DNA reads TGCGCCAGCAGCCCCGTACAGGTGACCGGGGAGCTGTTTTTT. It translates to CASSPVQVTGELFF.

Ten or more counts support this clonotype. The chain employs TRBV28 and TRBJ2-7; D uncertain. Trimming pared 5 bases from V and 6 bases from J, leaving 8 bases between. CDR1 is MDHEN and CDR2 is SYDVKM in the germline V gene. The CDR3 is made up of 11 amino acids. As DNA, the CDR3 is TGTGCCAGCAGTCCGTCGGGCGAGCAGTACTTC. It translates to CASSPSGEQYF.

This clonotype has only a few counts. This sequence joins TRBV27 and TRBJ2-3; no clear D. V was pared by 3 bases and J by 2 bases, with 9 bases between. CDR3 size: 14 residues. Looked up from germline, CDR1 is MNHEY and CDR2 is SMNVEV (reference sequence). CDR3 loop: CASSFSRYTDTQYF. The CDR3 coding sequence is TGTGCCAGCAGTTTCAGCAGGTACACAGATACGCAGTATTTT.

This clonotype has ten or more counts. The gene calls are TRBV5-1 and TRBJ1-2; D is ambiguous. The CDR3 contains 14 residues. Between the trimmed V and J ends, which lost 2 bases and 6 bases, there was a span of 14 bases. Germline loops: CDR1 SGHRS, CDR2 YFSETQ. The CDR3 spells CASSFSGYGDGYTF. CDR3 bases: TGCGCCAGCAGCTTCTCGGGTTATGGTGATGGCTACACCTTC.